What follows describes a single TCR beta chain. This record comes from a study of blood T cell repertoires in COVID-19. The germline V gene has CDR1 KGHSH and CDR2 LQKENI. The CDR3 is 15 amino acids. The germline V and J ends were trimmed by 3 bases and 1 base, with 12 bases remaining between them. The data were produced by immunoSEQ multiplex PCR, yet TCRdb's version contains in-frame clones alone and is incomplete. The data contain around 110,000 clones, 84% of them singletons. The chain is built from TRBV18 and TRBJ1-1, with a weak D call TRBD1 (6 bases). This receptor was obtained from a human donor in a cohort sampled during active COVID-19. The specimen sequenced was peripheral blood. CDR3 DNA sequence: TGTGCCAGCTCACCTACAGGGATGACGAACACTGAAGCTTTCTTT. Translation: CASSPTGMTNTEAFF.